These 20 T cell receptor beta chains were sequenced from one sample in a study of shared clonotypes between healthy human individuals. Naive CD8 populations comprised CD45RO-negative cells positively selected for CCR7, excluding terminally differentiated effector memory CD45RA+ cells. TCRdb's table, derived via immunoSEQ multiplex PCR, lists solely in-frame clones and lacks some. The top ten clones hold approximately 1.7% of a sample with some 2.1 million clones, around 93% of them seen once. The sequencing input was naive CD8+ T cells from PBMCs. These receptors came from a man aged 18 to 29 in good health. Some clones in this sample may be carry-over from other donors' samples.

The chain uses TRBV9 and TRBJ2-6, with D perhaps given as TRBD1 or TRBD2 (5 bases each). The CDR3 length is 21 residues. Trimming took off 4 bases at V and 1 base at J, with 27 bases between the two ends. CDR1 is SGDLS and CDR2 is YYNGEE in the germline V gene. CDR3 nucleotide sequence: TGTGCCAGCAGCCATCCAGCGGCTGTTGGGCCGGCAGGGTCTGGGGCCAACGTCCTGACTTTC. It is translated as CASSHPAAVGPAGSGANVLTF.

V is TRBV27 and J is TRBJ2-5; 7 bases are shared with TRBD2. This CDR3 comprises 15 residues. V was clipped by 0 bases and J by 7 bases; unmatched bases: 8. The V gene's germline CDR1 is MNHEY and CDR2 SMNVEV (reference sequence). The CDR3 nucleotides read TGTGCCAGCAGTTTATCGACGGGAGGCCTATGGACCCAGTACTTC. This translates into CASSLSTGGLWTQYF.

The chain recombines TRBV15 with TRBJ1-5; unclear D gene. CDR1 LNHNV and CDR2 YYDKDF come from the germline V gene (reference sequence). V was trimmed by 0 bases and J by 1 base, leaving 7 bases between them. The CDR3 has 15 residues. The CDR3 here is CATSREGKSNQPQHF. The DNA of the CDR3 is TGTGCCACCAGCAGAGAAGGAAAGAGCAATCAGCCCCAGCATTTT.

This rearrangement joins TRBV27 to TRBJ2-1; 9 bases agree with TRBD1. This CDR3 is built from 17 residues. The germline CDR1 and CDR2 sequences are MNHEY and SMNVEV (reference sequence). With V trimmed by 7 bases and J by 9 bases, 19 bases remained unmatched. The CDR3 coding sequence is TGTGCCAGCATCCTTAACTCCGGGACAGGGTTCGGGAGTGAGCAGTTCTTC. Protein: CASILNSGTGFGSEQFF.

In its sample, this clone was seen a few times. V gene TRBV7-9 combines with J gene TRBJ1-5; TRBD1 might be the D (5 bases). Germline lookup yields CDR1 SEHNR and CDR2 FQNEAQ (reference sequence). The CDR3 consists of 14 residues. Deletions cut 4 bases from V and 1 base from J, with 8 bases between. The CDR3 region is CASSSTVSNQPQHF. DNA of the CDR3: TGTGCCAGCAGCTCGACAGTCAGCAATCAGCCCCAGCATTTT.

Concerning this clone: This CDR3 is also generated by other DNA sequences in the sample. The genes are TRBV28 and TRBJ2-2; tentative D call: TRBD1 (6 bases). The CDR3 runs to 14 residues. Trimming removed 1 base from V and 3 bases from J, with 6 bases in between. CDR1 is MDHEN, CDR2 SYDVKM, per germline. The CDR3 DNA follows: TGTGCCAGCAGTTTATCAGGGGACACCGGGGAGCTGTTTTTT. It yields the protein CASSLSGDTGELFF.

The V and J genes are TRBV5-6 and TRBJ2-7; D is uncertain. V lost 2 bases and J 0 bases, leaving 15 bases between the germline ends. This CDR3 has 16 residues. Germline loops: CDR1 SGHDT, CDR2 YYEEEE. The CDR3 here is CASSLVNQPSSYEQYF. Here the CDR3 DNA reads TGTGCCAGCAGCTTAGTCAACCAGCCAAGCTCCTACGAGCAGTACTTC. The variable domain in full, completed from reference TRBV5-6 and TRBJ2-7, reads DAGVTQSPTHLIKTRGQQVTLRCSPKSGHDTVSWYQQALGQGPQFIFQYYEEEERQRGNFPDRFSGHQFPNYSSELNVNALLLGDSALYLCASSLVNQPSSYEQYFGPGTRLTVT.

As for this clone: Different DNA sequences within this sample yield the same CDR3. The CDR3: CAWSWRTEAFF. For the CDR3, the DNA is TGTGCCTGGAGTTGGAGGACAGAAGCTTTCTTT. The chain couples TRBV30 to TRBJ1-1; possible D gene TRBD1, 5 bases. The V gene lost 2 bases and the J gene lost 8 bases, with 9 bases spanning the gap. The V gene's germline CDR1 is GTSNPN and CDR2 SVGIG (reference sequence). This CDR3 is built from 11 residues.

The chain recombines TRBV7-9 with TRBJ2-1; D call uncertain. The CDR3 extends over 12 amino acids. Trimming removed 2 bases at V and 10 bases at J, with 9 bases between. Germline-derived CDR1 and CDR2 are SEHNR and FQNEAQ (reference sequence). The CDR3 DNA reads as TGTGCCAGCAGCTTACTTAGTGGGGAGCAGTTCTTC. Translated, it gives CASSLLSGEQFF.

The genes are TRBV9 and TRBJ2-7, with 9 bases identical to TRBD1. CDR3 size: 14 residues. Germline V lookup: CDR1 SGDLS, CDR2 YYNGEE. J was trimmed by 2 bases and V by 7 bases; bases with no gene match: 7. CDR3: CASGTGTGPYEQYF. DNA of the CDR3: TGTGCCAGCGGTACCGGGACAGGGCCCTACGAGCAGTACTTC.

This chain connects TRBV9 to TRBJ2-7; TRBD1 aligns across 7 bases. This CDR3 contains 14 residues. CDR1 and CDR2 from the germline V gene are SGDLS and YYNGEE. V lost 3 bases, J lost 2 bases, and 5 bases stayed unmatched. Written as DNA, the CDR3 is TGTGCCAGCAGCGCGGATACAGGGGCCTACGAGCAGTACTTC. Translation gives CASSADTGAYEQYF.

The chain combines TRBV4-3 with TRBJ2-2, with 14 bases aligning to TRBD2. This CDR3 is built from 18 residues. Trimming took 3 bases from V and 3 from J; bases not matched to a gene: 6. CDR1 is LGHNA and CDR2 is YSLEER in the germline V gene. The CDR3 region has the DNA TGCGCCAGCAGCCAGCGGACTAGCGGGAGGCCAGACACCGGGGAGCTGTTTTTT. Protein: CASSQRTSGRPDTGELFF.

V is TRBV5-6 and J is TRBJ2-1, with a possible D match to TRBD1 (5 bases). Germline loops: CDR1 SGHDT, CDR2 YYEEEE. Trimming left V 0 bases short and J 4 bases short, with 8 bases between. This CDR3 contains 14 residues. For the CDR3, the DNA is TGTGCCAGCAGCTTGGGACAGACATACAATGAGCAGTTCTTC. It codes for CASSLGQTYNEQFF. The full variable domain, in which reference TRBV5-6 and TRBJ2-1 provide the parts outside the CDR3, is DAGVTQSPTHLIKTRGQQVTLRCSPKSGHDTVSWYQQALGQGPQFIFQYYEEEERQRGNFPDRFSGHQFPNYSSELNVNALLLGDSALYLCASSLGQTYNEQFFGPGTRLTVL.

The DNA of the CDR3 is TGTGCCAGCAGAGTCCCGGACGGCGCCTCTGGGGCCAACGTCCTGACTTTC. Its protein is CASRVPDGASGANVLTF. The rearrangement links TRBV7-9 to TRBJ2-6; no firm D call. The CDR3 runs to 17 residues. Trimming took 6 bases from V and 0 from J, leaving 15 bases between them. Germline CDR1 and CDR2: SEHNR and FQNEAQ (reference sequence).

The chain joins TRBV5-1 to TRBJ2-7; 9 positions match TRBD2. The CDR3 sequence is 14 residues long. Germline V gene sequence: CDR1 SGHRS, CDR2 YFSETQ. J gave up 1 base and V 5 bases, and 4 bases lay outside the gene matches. CDR3: CASSSSGKSYEQYF. The CDR3 nucleotides read TGCGCCAGCAGTTCTAGCGGGAAGTCCTACGAGCAGTACTTC.

The J gene is TRBJ2-1, the V gene TRBV6-5; the D is unclear. The CDR3 is 14 amino acids. Germline V CDR1 and CDR2: MNHEY, SVGAGI. V shed 6 bases and J shed 8 bases, with 17 bases lying between them. In DNA, the CDR3 is TGTGCCAGCAGCCTCCAGGAGTGGGCTGATGAGCAGTTCTTC. Its protein is CASSLQEWADEQFF.

This clone was observed once. V gene TRBV7-6 combines with J gene TRBJ2-1; the match to TRBD2 covers 13 bases. V lost 6 bases to trimming and J lost 6 bases; unmatched junction nucleotides: 14. CDR1 is SGHVS and CDR2 is FNYEAQ in the germline V gene. This CDR3 has 18 amino acids. CDR3 region: CASSRTSGRIPSANEQFF. The CDR3 nucleotides are TGTGCCAGCAGTCGGACTAGCGGGAGAATACCGTCGGCCAATGAGCAGTTCTTC.

The V call is TRBV5-6, the J call TRBJ1-1; TRBD1 is a possible D gene (5 bases). V lost 4 bases, J lost 3 bases, and 7 bases lay in between. CDR1 SGHDT and CDR2 YYEEEE come from the germline V gene. The CDR3 consists of 12 residues. The CDR3 is CASSRDDTEAFF. CDR3 sequence (DNA): TGTGCCAGCAGCCGGGACGACACTGAAGCTTTCTTT.

The chain links TRBV28 to TRBJ2-4; the D gene could be TRBD1 or TRBD2 (5 bases each). Looked up from germline, CDR1 is MDHEN and CDR2 is SYDVKM. Trimming took 5 bases from V and 0 from J, leaving 14 bases between them. The CDR3 is 16 amino acids. CDR3 DNA sequence: TGTGCCAGCAGTCCGGGGACCTTTCTAGCCAAAAACATTCAGTACTTC. Encoded protein: CASSPGTFLAKNIQYF.

This chain links TRBV7-2 with TRBJ2-1; 11 nucleotides line up with TRBD2. The germline V gene has CDR1 SGHTA and CDR2 FQGNSA. Trimming removed 7 bases from V and 8 bases from J; junction bases left unmatched: 7. The CDR3 spans 14 residues. The CDR3 coding sequence is TGTGCCAGCACCGAAACTAGCGGGAGTTATGAGCAGTTCTTC. It is translated as CASTETSGSYEQFF.